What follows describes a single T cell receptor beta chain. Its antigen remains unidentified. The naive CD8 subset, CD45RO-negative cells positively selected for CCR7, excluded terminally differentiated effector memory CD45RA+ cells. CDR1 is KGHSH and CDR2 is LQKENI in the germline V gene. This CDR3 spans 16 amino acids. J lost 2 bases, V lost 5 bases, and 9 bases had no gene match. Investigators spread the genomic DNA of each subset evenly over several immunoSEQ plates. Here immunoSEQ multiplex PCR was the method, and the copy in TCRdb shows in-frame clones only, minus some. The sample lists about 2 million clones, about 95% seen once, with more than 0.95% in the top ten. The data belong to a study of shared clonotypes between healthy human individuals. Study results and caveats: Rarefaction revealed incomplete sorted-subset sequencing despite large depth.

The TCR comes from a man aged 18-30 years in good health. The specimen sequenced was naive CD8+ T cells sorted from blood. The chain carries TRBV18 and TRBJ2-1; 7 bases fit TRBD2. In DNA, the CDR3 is TGTGCCAGCTCAACCTCTTCTGGGGGGGCCTACAATGAGCAGTTCTTC. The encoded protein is CASSTSSGGAYNEQFF.